These 30 T cell receptor beta chains were all obtained from the same sample, sequenced in a study of T cell responses to AZD1222 COVID-19 vaccine. TCRdb's table, derived via immunoSEQ multiplex PCR, lists solely in-frame clones and lacks some. The sample holds roughly 67,000 clones, about four fifths seen once. Sample: peripheral blood, taken on day 0 of AZD1222 vaccination. The source of these receptors is an adult in good health.

This sequence joins TRBV5-5 and TRBJ1-5; unclear D gene. Trimming pared 4 bases from V and 3 bases from J, leaving 8 bases between. CDR1 is SGHKS, CDR2 YYEKEE, per germline (reference sequence). This CDR3 is built from 13 residues. CDR3 nucleotides: TGTGCCAGCAGCCGGGCAGTCAATCAGCCCCAGCATTTT. Translating it yields CASSRAVNQPQHF.

The V gene is TRBV19, the J gene TRBJ1-6; no clear D gene. The V end was cut by 5 bases, the J end by 7 bases, with 9 bases between. CDR3 size: 13 residues. Germline loops: CDR1 LNHDA, CDR2 SQIVND (reference sequence). The CDR3, as DNA: TGTGCCAGTAGTTCCGGGAACAATTCACCCCTCCACTTT. Translated, it gives CASSSGNNSPLHF.

The rearrangement joins TRBV19 to TRBJ1-1; tentatively, D is TRBD1 (6 bases). This CDR3 is built from 13 residues. V lost 4 bases and J lost 5, with 11 bases in between. The germline CDR1 and CDR2 sequences are LNHDA and SQIVND (reference sequence). In DNA form, the CDR3 reads TGTGCCAGTAGTACCCAAGGGGGTACTGAAGCTTTCTTT. Translating it yields CASSTQGGTEAFF. The variable domain in full, with the rest retrieved from reference TRBV19 and TRBJ1-1, is DGGITQSPKYLFRKEGQNVTLSCEQNLNHDAMYWYRQDPGQGLRLIYYSQIVNDFQKGDIAEGYSVSREKKESFPLTVTSAQKNPTAFYLCASSTQGGTEAFFGQGTRLTVV.

This clone is labeled as medium-sized. The V gene is TRBV2, the J gene TRBJ2-3; 13 bases fit TRBD2. The CDR3 contains 14 residues. V shed 6 bases, J shed 8 bases, and the junction held 5 bases outside the gene matches. The germline V gene encodes CDR1 SNHLY and CDR2 FYNNEI. The CDR3 region is CASRDGLAGATQYF. The CDR3, as DNA: TGTGCCAGCAGGGACGGACTAGCGGGGGCTACGCAGTATTTT.

The rearrangement joins TRBV6-6 to TRBJ2-7, with TRBD1 matching 9 bases. V was clipped by 8 bases and J by 5 bases; unmatched bases: 7. CDR1 MNHNY and CDR2 SVGAGI come from the germline V gene (reference sequence). This CDR3 is built from 13 residues. In nucleotides, the CDR3 is TGTGCCAGCGGACCGGGACAGGGACACGAGCAGTACTTC. It is translated as CASGPGQGHEQYF.

V and J are TRBV3-1 (or the pseudogene TRBV3-2) and TRBJ2-7; possible D gene TRBD2, 6 bases. The CDR3 is 15 residues long. V gave up 1 base and J gave up 1 base, with 11 bases separating them. Germline V CDR1 and CDR2: LGHDT, YNNKEL (reference sequence). The CDR3 DNA reads as TGTGCCAGCAGCCAAGTTGGGGCGGGGTCCTACGAGCAGTACTTC. Translation gives CASSQVGAGSYEQYF.

The sample holds one count of this clone. The chain joins TRBV19 to TRBJ1-2; D is undetermined. V lost 7 bases and J lost 4, with 19 bases in between. CDR3 length equals 15 residues. CDR1 and CDR2 from the germline V gene are LNHDA and SQIVND (reference sequence). The CDR3 here is CASTSELDRFYGYTF. The CDR3 bases are TGTGCCAGTACGTCGGAGCTAGACCGGTTCTATGGCTACACCTTC.

The V call is TRBV19, the J call TRBJ2-1; D gene unclear. Germline loops: CDR1 LNHDA, CDR2 SQIVND (reference sequence). V dropped 3 bases and J dropped 12 bases, with 12 bases sitting between them. This CDR3 has 12 amino acids. DNA of the CDR3: TGTGCCAGTAGTATGCTCGGAAGGGTGCAGTTCTTC. The encoded protein is CASSMLGRVQFF.

V is TRBV7-8 and J is TRBJ2-5; D is possibly TRBD2 (6 bases). This CDR3 is built from 15 residues. The V gene lost 3 bases and the J gene lost 5 bases, with 16 bases spanning the gap. Germline lookup yields CDR1 SGHVS and CDR2 FQNEAQ. DNA of the CDR3: TGTGCCAGCAGCTTCCGGGACGGAGGGCCGGAGACCCAGTACTTC. It encodes CASSFRDGGPETQYF.

The gene calls are TRBV27 and TRBJ2-5, with 7 bases identical to TRBD2. This CDR3 contains 14 residues. Trimming removed 4 bases from V and 5 bases from J; junction bases left unmatched: 7. The germline V gene encodes CDR1 MNHEY and CDR2 SMNVEV (reference sequence). The CDR3 DNA follows: TGTGCCAGCAGTTCCGGACTAGAGGATGAGACCCAGTACTTC. This codes for CASSSGLEDETQYF.

The V and J genes are TRBV27 and TRBJ2-7; 8 nucleotides agree with TRBD1. V shed 10 bases, J shed 5 bases, and the junction held 10 bases outside the gene matches. Per the germline V gene, CDR1 is MNHEY and CDR2 is SMNVEV (reference sequence). The CDR3 is made up of 13 amino acids. The CDR3 is CATNTGTGHEQYF. CDR3 DNA sequence: TGTGCCACAAACACCGGGACAGGCCACGAGCAGTACTTC.

The CDR3 region has the DNA TGTGCCAGCAGTGAAGAGGGGCTCTGGACCGAAAAACTGTTTTTT. This translates into CASSEEGLWTEKLFF. The genes are TRBV6-1 and TRBJ1-4, with TRBD1 as a possible D gene (5 bases). The germline CDR1 and CDR2 sequences are MNHNS and SASEGT. The CDR3 spans 15 residues. V gave up 1 base and J gave up 8 bases, with 14 bases separating them.

The chain links TRBV27 to TRBJ2-7; maybe TRBD2 (5 bases). The germline V gene encodes CDR1 MNHEY and CDR2 SMNVEV (reference sequence). The CDR3 has 13 amino acids. V was shortened by 2 bases and J by 4 bases, with 9 bases between the two germline ends. CDR3 DNA: TGTGCCAGCAGTTTAACTGGGAGATACGAGCAGTACTTC. It specifies CASSLTGRYEQYF.

The rearrangement links TRBV11-1 to TRBJ2-7; D not certain. Germline values: CDR1 SGHAT, CDR2 FQDESV (reference sequence). CDR3 size: 15 residues. V shed 5 bases and J shed 0 bases, with 14 bases lying between them. The CDR3 sequence is CASSLLWVSSYEQYF. CDR3 bases: TGTGCCAGCAGCCTTTTATGGGTCAGCTCCTACGAGCAGTACTTC.

This clone came up a few times. This sequence joins TRBV27 and TRBJ2-5; a weak D match, TRBD1 (6 bases). The CDR3 loop spans 13 amino acids. V was pared by 0 bases and J by 5 bases, with 7 bases between. The V gene's germline CDR1 is MNHEY and CDR2 SMNVEV (reference sequence). The CDR3 here is CASSLSRGETQYF. The CDR3 region has the DNA TGTGCCAGCAGTTTATCTAGGGGGGAGACCCAGTACTTC.

Here the CDR3 DNA reads TGTGCCAGCAGCTCCAGGGGTACAGAGACCCAGTACTTC. This encodes CASSSRGTETQYF. The V and J genes are TRBV11-3 and TRBJ2-5; tentative D call: TRBD1 (6 bases). V lost 4 bases to trimming and J lost 4 bases, with 10 bases between them. This CDR3 has 13 amino acids. Looked up from germline, CDR1 is SGHNT and CDR2 is YENEEA.

This clone was observed a handful of times. This chain connects TRBV4-3 to TRBJ2-1; D gene uncertain. Germline V gene sequence: CDR1 LGHNA, CDR2 YSLEER. Trimming shortened V by 0 bases and J by 2 bases, and 11 bases separated the two germline ends. CDR3 length equals 16 residues. The CDR3 region has the DNA TGCGCCAGCAGCCAAGATCAGTCCGAGGCCTACAATGAGCAGTTCTTC. This gives the protein CASSQDQSEAYNEQFF.

The CDR3 DNA sequence: TGTGCCACCAGCAGAGACGCGGTTCTTCGCTATGGCTACACCTTC. Its translation is CATSRDAVLRYGYTF. The rearrangement uses TRBV15 and TRBJ1-2; no clear D gene. V was pared by 0 bases and J by 4 bases, with 12 bases between. Germline lookup yields CDR1 LNHNV and CDR2 YYDKDF (reference sequence). The CDR3 covers 15 residues.

The chain combines TRBV7-8 with TRBJ1-5; D is ambiguous. Per the germline V gene, CDR1 is SGHVS and CDR2 is FQNEAQ. With 5 bases removed from V and 4 bases from J, the gap between germline ends came to 15 bases. This CDR3 comprises 15 residues. This CDR3 is CASSQDPGDNQPQHF. The CDR3 DNA follows: TGTGCCAGCAGCCAGGATCCCGGAGATAATCAGCCCCAGCATTTT.

The V gene is TRBV6-2 or TRBV6-3, the J gene TRBJ2-5; 13 nucleotides match TRBD2. Germline-derived CDR1 and CDR2 are MNHEY and SVGEGT. The J segment lost 1 base and the V segment lost 5 bases, leaving 1 base of the junction unmatched. This CDR3 spans 15 amino acids. CDR3: CASSGTSGAQETQYF. The CDR3 DNA follows: TGTGCCAGCAGTGGGACTAGCGGGGCCCAAGAGACCCAGTACTTC.

The chain recombines TRBV23-1 with TRBJ1-5, with D tentatively TRBD1 (5 bases). TRBV23-1 has ORF status, its function being uncertain. Trimming left V 4 bases short and J 1 base short, with 14 bases between. CDR3 length: 16 residues. DNA for the CDR3: TGCGCCAGCAGTCTAAAGCGGGGGATGAGCAATCAGCCCCAGCATTTT. Amino acid sequence: CASSLKRGMSNQPQHF.

The chain links TRBV12-5 to TRBJ1-1; D might be TRBD1 (5 bases). This CDR3 contains 14 residues. V gave up 2 bases and J gave up 7 bases, with 14 bases separating them. The germline gives CDR1 LGHNT, CDR2 FRNRAP. The DNA of the CDR3 is TGTGCTAGTGGTTTGACCCGGGGGTGGGGTGAAGCTTTCTTT. Its translation is CASGLTRGWGEAFF.

The DNA for the CDR3 is TGTGCCAGCAGTTTGACAGGGGGCCCCCCTTACGAGCAGTACTTC. Translated, it gives CASSLTGGPPYEQYF. V gene TRBV27 combines with J gene TRBJ2-7, with TRBD1 identical over 10 bases. With V trimmed by 3 bases and J by 4 bases, 6 bases remained unmatched. Germline values: CDR1 MNHEY, CDR2 SMNVEV (reference sequence). The CDR3 loop spans 15 amino acids.

This sequence joins TRBV3-1 (or the pseudogene TRBV3-2) and TRBJ2-7, with D perhaps TRBD2 (7 bases). Trimming cost V 2 bases and J 5 bases, with 16 bases left between them. The CDR3 sequence is 15 residues long. The germline V gene encodes CDR1 LGHDT and CDR2 YNNKEL (reference sequence). This CDR3 is CASSQFPGGPDEQYF. CDR3 DNA sequence: TGTGCCAGCAGCCAATTCCCCGGGGGGCCGGACGAGCAGTACTTC.

The chain recombines TRBV30 with TRBJ2-5; D call uncertain. The CDR3 is 13 residues long. Per germline, CDR1 GTSNPN and CDR2 SVGIG (reference sequence). V lost 0 bases to trimming and J lost 2 bases, with 7 bases between them. In nucleotides, the CDR3 is TGTGCCTGGAGTGTAAACAGTCAAGAGACCCAGTACTTC. Its protein product is CAWSVNSQETQYF.

This rearrangement joins TRBV30 to TRBJ1-1; D remains ambiguous. Trimming took 2 bases from V and 6 from J, leaving 7 bases between them. The germline CDR1 and CDR2 sequences are GTSNPN and SVGIG (reference sequence). This CDR3 is 11 amino acids long. The CDR3 DNA sequence: TGTGCCTGGAGTTTTAGGGCTGAAGCTTTCTTT. This codes for CAWSFRAEAFF.

The chain has TRBV18 and TRBJ1-4; a possible D gene is TRBD1 (6 bases). The length of the CDR3 is 15 residues. V was clipped by 4 bases and J by 7 bases, with 16 bases between them. The germline CDR1 and CDR2 sequences are KGHSH and LQKENI. The CDR3 protein is CASSRNRDLGEKLFF. The CDR3 DNA follows: TGTGCCAGCTCACGCAACAGGGATTTGGGTGAAAAACTGTTTTTT.

V is TRBV4-1 and J is TRBJ2-7, with TRBD1 identical over 8 bases. V trimming: 2 bases; J trimming: 6 bases; junction bases outside the gene matches: 9. There are 15 residues in the CDR3. CDR1 is MGHRA and CDR2 is YSYEKL in the germline V gene. The CDR3 DNA is TGCGCCAGCAGCCAAAATGGACAGGGATTACGCGAGCAGTACTTC. It specifies CASSQNGQGLREQYF.

V is TRBV6-1 and J is TRBJ1-1; 9 positions agree with TRBD1. Germline V gives CDR1 MNHNS, CDR2 SASEGT. The CDR3 runs 15 residues. Germline trimming cut 0 bases from V and 6 bases from J; bases unmatched to any gene: 5. In DNA form, the CDR3 reads TGTGCCAGCAGTGAAGCGCGGACAGGGGTGCCTGAAGCTTTCTTT. It specifies CASSEARTGVPEAFF.

V gene TRBV6-5 combines with J gene TRBJ2-5; D gene unclear. The V gene's germline CDR1 is MNHEY and CDR2 SVGAGI. There are 12 residues in the CDR3. V lost 6 bases to trimming and J lost 5 bases, with 10 bases between them. CDR3 DNA: TGTGCCAGCAGCCTTCGAGAGGAGACCCAGTACTTC. It is translated as CASSLREETQYF.